The 24 T cell receptor beta chains reported below all come from one sample, sequenced in a study of shared clonotypes between healthy human individuals. Only in-frame clones appear in the TCRdb table, and some are missing; sequencing was by immunoSEQ multiplex PCR. This sample yields some 1,900,000 clones, of which roughly 95% are seen a single time; 1.2% belongs to the top ten. The naive CD8 population came from CD45RO-negative cells selected for CCR7, without terminally differentiated effector memory CD45RA+ cells. Material for sequencing was naive CD8+ T cells sorted from blood. All receptors derive from a man aged 18 to 30 in good health.

The chain combines TRBV4-1 with TRBJ2-7, with TRBD1 matching 8 bases. Germline V lookup: CDR1 MGHRA, CDR2 YSYEKL. With V trimmed by 0 bases and J by 6 bases, 4 bases remained unmatched. The CDR3 loop spans 14 amino acids. CDR3 sequence: CASSQEDRDFEQYF. The CDR3 DNA follows: TGCGCCAGCAGCCAAGAGGACAGGGATTTCGAGCAGTACTTC.

This chain uses TRBV7-8 with TRBJ2-5; possibly TRBD2 for D (6 bases). The J call may be wrong; the DNA end is better matched by TRBJ2-7. This CDR3 contains 14 residues. Germline V lookup: CDR1 SGHVS, CDR2 FQNEAQ. The CDR3 bases are TGTGCCAGCAGCCATGCCGGGACTGGGTACGAGCAGTACTTC. Encoded protein: CASSHAGTGYEQYF.

The V gene is TRBV5-6, the J gene TRBJ2-5; no clear D. V gave up 0 bases and J gave up 0 bases, with 15 bases separating them. This CDR3 contains 17 residues. CDR1 is SGHDT and CDR2 is YYEEEE in the germline V gene. Here the CDR3 DNA reads TGTGCCAGCAGCTTGGGTCCCAGTCGGACCTACCAAGAGACCCAGTACTTC. Protein: CASSLGPSRTYQETQYF.

J is TRBJ2-1 and V is TRBV7-9, with 9 nucleotides matching TRBD1. Germline CDR1 reads SEHNR; CDR2 reads FQNEAQ (reference sequence). CDR3 length: 17 amino acids. The V and J ends lost 3 bases and 7 bases, in that order; junction bases with no gene match: 13. The CDR3 DNA reads TGTGCCAGCAGCTTGACGCCGGGACAGGGTAATAAGAATGAGCAGTTCTTC. Translated, it gives CASSLTPGQGNKNEQFF.

In the case of this clone: Other DNA sequences in the sample encode the same CDR3. The chain's CDR3 is CASSMGGSEQYF. CDR3 DNA: TGTGCCAGTAGTATGGGGGGATCCGAGCAGTACTTC. The chain uses TRBV19 and TRBJ2-7; TRBD2 might be the D (6 bases). V was clipped by 3 bases and J by 6 bases, with 9 bases between them. Germline CDR1 reads LNHDA; CDR2 reads SQIVND (reference sequence). The CDR3 covers 12 residues.

Only one count was recorded for this clone. The J gene is TRBJ2-1, the V gene TRBV7-3; a weak D match, TRBD1 (5 bases). The CDR3 totals 15 residues. Per germline, CDR1 SGHTA and CDR2 FQGTGA. Trimming removed 3 bases from V and 0 bases from J, with 9 bases in between. The CDR3 region has the DNA TGTGCCAGCAGCTTGGGGCTGAGCTCCTACAATGAGCAGTTCTTC. Its translation: CASSLGLSSYNEQFF.

The chain combines TRBV27 with TRBJ2-1; D is possibly TRBD1 (5 bases). With 5 bases removed from V and 4 bases from J, the gap between germline ends came to 9 bases. This CDR3 comprises 13 residues. Germline V gene lookup returns CDR1 MNHEY and CDR2 SMNVEV (reference sequence). The CDR3 DNA reads as TGTGCCAGCAGTATCGACAGATACAATGAGCAGTTCTTC. Translated: CASSIDRYNEQFF.

On this clone: The same CDR3 also results from other DNA sequences found in this sample. The chain uses TRBV6-5 and TRBJ2-5; a possible D gene is TRBD2 (5 bases). CDR1 is MNHEY, CDR2 SVGAGI, per germline. Trimming took off 0 bases at V and 3 bases at J, with 5 bases between the two ends. This CDR3 is 13 amino acids long. The CDR3, as DNA: TGTGCCAGCAGTTACTCGGGAGAAGAGACCCAGTACTTC. Translating gives CASSYSGEETQYF.

This clone was recorded only once. V usage is TRBV19 and J usage is TRBJ1-1; no clear D. Germline CDR1 reads LNHDA; CDR2 reads SQIVND (reference sequence). Trimming took off 6 bases at V and 5 bases at J, with 10 bases between the two ends. This CDR3 spans 12 amino acids. The CDR3 protein is CASRGGATEAFF. The CDR3 region has the DNA TGTGCCAGTAGGGGAGGCGCGACTGAAGCTTTCTTT.

The genes are TRBV6-5 and TRBJ1-1, with D unresolved. Trimming removed 6 bases at V and 3 bases at J, with 14 bases between. The CDR3 sequence is 14 residues long. In germline, CDR1 is MNHEY, CDR2 SVGAGI. CDR3 protein: CASSRWLEDTEAFF. In DNA form, the CDR3 reads TGTGCCAGCAGCCGATGGTTGGAGGACACTGAAGCTTTCTTT.

The J gene is TRBJ2-5, the V gene TRBV27; 7 bases match TRBD2. Germline V lookup: CDR1 MNHEY, CDR2 SMNVEV (reference sequence). Unmatched junction bases numbered 6, after V lost 5 bases and J lost 0 bases. The CDR3 covers 15 residues. The CDR3 DNA sequence: TGTGCCAGCAGTCCTCAAGCGGGACACCAAGAGACCCAGTACTTC. Residues: CASSPQAGHQETQYF.

V gene TRBV10-2 combines with J gene TRBJ1-1; the D is unclear. V gave up 2 bases and J gave up 6 bases, with 7 bases separating them. Germline V lookup: CDR1 WSHSY, CDR2 SAAADI. This CDR3 has 12 amino acids. CDR3 sequence (DNA): TGCGCCAGCAGTGAGGGATGGGCTGAAGCTTTCTTT. It encodes CASSEGWAEAFF.

This clone was observed a handful of times. This rearrangement joins TRBV6-1 to TRBJ2-7; 7 nucleotides line up with TRBD1. There are 14 residues in the CDR3. In germline, CDR1 is MNHNS, CDR2 SASEGT. With V trimmed by 5 bases and J by 5 bases, 9 bases remained unmatched. The DNA of the CDR3 is TGTGCCAGCAGTATTAGACAGGGCGTCAACGAGCAGTACTTC. This translates into CASSIRQGVNEQYF.

The chain carries TRBV4-1 and TRBJ2-3, with TRBD2 matching 10 bases. The V gene's germline CDR1 is MGHRA and CDR2 YSYEKL. V lost 4 bases, J lost 2 bases, and 9 bases stayed unmatched. The CDR3 length is 17 residues. Written as DNA, the CDR3 is TGCGCCAGCAGCCCCTTTCTAGCGGGGGATTACACAGATACGCAGTATTTT. Translated, it gives CASSPFLAGDYTDTQYF.

Comments on this clone: The same CDR3 arises from other DNA sequences in this sample as well. This chain uses TRBV7-9 with TRBJ2-7, with a tentative D call TRBD2 (6 bases). V gave up 1 base and J gave up 0 bases, with 7 bases separating them. The CDR3 is 14 amino acids. Germline CDR1 is SEHNR and CDR2 is FQNEAQ (reference sequence). CDR3 DNA sequence: TGTGCCAGCAGCTTAGACGGGAGCTCCTACGAGCAGTACTTC. It yields the protein CASSLDGSSYEQYF.

The chain uses TRBV20-1 and TRBJ2-2; unclear D gene. This CDR3 is 11 amino acids long. V was trimmed by 5 bases and J by 1 base, leaving 2 bases between them. Looked up from germline, CDR1 is DFQATT and CDR2 is SNEGSKA (reference sequence). CDR3 nucleotide sequence: TGCAGTGCTGAGAACACCGGGGAGCTGTTTTTT. Protein product: CSAENTGELFF.

Regarding this clone: This sample includes further DNA sequences coding for the same CDR3. V usage is TRBV19 and J usage is TRBJ1-1, with 10 bases that match TRBD1. The CDR3 loop spans 14 amino acids. The V gene's germline CDR1 is LNHDA and CDR2 SQIVND (reference sequence). The V gene end was trimmed by 3 bases and the J gene end by 5 bases; junction bases not matched to a gene: 3. The CDR3 nucleotides are TGTGCCAGTAGTATCGGGACAGGGGTGACTGAAGCTTTCTTT. It codes for CASSIGTGVTEAFF.

CDR3 loop: CASSYTGEKLFF. In DNA, the CDR3 is TGTGCCAGCAGCTACACAGGGGAAAAACTGTTTTTT. The chain employs TRBV7-9 and TRBJ1-4, with D possibly TRBD1 on 6 matching bases. The V gene's germline CDR1 is SEHNR and CDR2 FQNEAQ (reference sequence). The CDR3 sequence is 12 residues long. Trimming cost V 4 bases and J 8 bases, with 8 bases left between them.

The chain has TRBV5-5 and TRBJ2-7; D is tentatively TRBD1 or TRBD2 (6 bases each). This CDR3 is built from 13 residues. Between the trimmed V and J ends, which lost 1 base and 7 bases, there was a span of 12 bases. Germline lookup yields CDR1 SGHKS and CDR2 YYEKEE (reference sequence). The CDR3 loop reads CASSLTSGAEQYF. The CDR3 coding sequence is TGTGCCAGCAGCTTGACTTCGGGGGCGGAGCAGTACTTC.

The chain combines TRBV4-1 with TRBJ2-7; either TRBD1 or TRBD2 may supply D (6 bases each). The CDR3 extends over 14 amino acids. In germline, CDR1 is MGHRA, CDR2 YSYEKL. Between the trimmed V and J ends, which lost 5 bases and 3 bases, there was a span of 14 bases. This CDR3 reads CASSTRGVSYEQYF. The CDR3 nucleotides read TGCGCCAGCAGCACTAGGGGGGTGAGCTACGAGCAGTACTTC.

The count of this clone is one. The chain is built from TRBV9 and TRBJ2-4, with D possibly being TRBD1 or TRBD2 (5 bases each). CDR1 is SGDLS, CDR2 YYNGEE, per germline. This CDR3 comprises 17 residues. The V end was cut by 0 bases, the J end by 1 base, with 14 bases between. The CDR3 reads CASSVAGTDTAKNIQYF. CDR3 sequence (DNA): TGTGCCAGCAGCGTAGCTGGGACGGACACGGCCAAAAACATTCAGTACTTC.

The chain carries TRBV5-6 and TRBJ1-2, with a tentative D call TRBD1 (6 bases). Germline-derived CDR1 and CDR2 are SGHDT and YYEEEE. This CDR3 spans 13 amino acids. V lost 1 base and J 12 bases, leaving 16 bases between the germline ends. The CDR3 DNA sequence: TGTGCCAGCAGCTTGAGTCAGGGGAGGGGGAACACCTTC. This codes for CASSLSQGRGNTF.

V gene TRBV27 combines with J gene TRBJ2-1; either TRBD1 or TRBD2 may supply D (6 bases each). This CDR3 has 15 amino acids. V gave up 6 bases and J gave up 8 bases, with 20 bases separating them. CDR1 and CDR2 (germline): MNHEY, SMNVEV (reference sequence). In DNA, the CDR3 is TGTGCCAGCAGAAGGGGGGTCTCGGTGGGGCATGAGCAGTTCTTC. This codes for CASRRGVSVGHEQFF.

This chain joins TRBV2 and TRBJ2-5; 9 bases agree with TRBD2. The CDR3 sequence is 14 residues long. Looked up from germline, CDR1 is SNHLY and CDR2 is FYNNEI. With 7 bases clipped from V and 1 base from J, the junction kept 4 bases outside the gene matches. The CDR3 is CASIGGGGQETQYF. The CDR3 DNA reads as TGTGCCAGCATCGGCGGGGGGGGCCAAGAGACCCAGTACTTC.